The clone carrying this T cell receptor (beta chain) was seen at least ten times. Its target is not known. TCRdb itself ran the 5' RACE reads through MiXCR, one entry per CDR3 protein. The table lists a few hundred thousand distinct CDR3 sequences, about a sixth of them singletons. This sample was included in a study of CD8 T cells in ankylosing spondylitis. Overall study findings and caveats: Enrichment of disease-linked clones was reportedly significant in matched ankylosing spondylitis synovial fluid. In synovial fluid and blood from reactive arthritis, some motif variants were previously reported. Seemingly characteristic of ankylosing spondylitis blood was a TCR beta motif consisting of about 8 highly homologous variants.

In germline, CDR1 is DFQATT, CDR2 SNEGSKA (reference sequence). The CDR3 spans 15 residues. Deletions cut 0 bases from V and 0 bases from J, with 11 bases between. The sample consisted of blood, either unsorted or a sorted T cell fraction (not recorded which). The chain uses TRBV20-1 and TRBJ2-5; D gene ambiguous. The receptor was isolated from a male donor with ankylosing spondylitis or in good health (not recorded which). The CDR3 loop reads CSAREGFFYQETQYF. CDR3 DNA: TGCAGTGCTAGAGAGGGATTTTTCTACCAAGAGACCCAGTACTTC.